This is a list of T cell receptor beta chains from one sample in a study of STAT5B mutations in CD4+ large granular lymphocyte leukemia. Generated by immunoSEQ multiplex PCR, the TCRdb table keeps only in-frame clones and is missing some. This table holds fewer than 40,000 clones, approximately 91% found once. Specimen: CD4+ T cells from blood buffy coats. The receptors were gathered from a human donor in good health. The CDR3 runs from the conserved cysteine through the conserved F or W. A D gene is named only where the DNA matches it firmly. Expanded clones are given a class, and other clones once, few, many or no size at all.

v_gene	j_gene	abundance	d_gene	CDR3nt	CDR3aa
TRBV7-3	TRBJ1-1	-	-	TGTGCCAGCAGTTCTCACGCGAACACTGAAGCTTTCTTT	CASSSHANTEAFF
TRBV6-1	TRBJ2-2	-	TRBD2	TGTGCCGGGGCACTAGCGGCTGACACCGGGGAGCTGTTTTTT	CAGALAADTGELFF
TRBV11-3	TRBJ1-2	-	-	TGTGCCAGCAGCTCAGGGTCCCTCCCGAGTCGAGATGGCTACACCTTC	CASSSGSLPSRDGYTF
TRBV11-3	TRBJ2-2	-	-	TGTGCCAGCAGCTTAGATAGTGGCAGAAACACCGGGGAGCTGTTTTTT	CASSLDSGRNTGELFF
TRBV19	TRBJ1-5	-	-	TGTGCCAGTAGTATGGGCGACGGTTATCAGCCCCAGCATTTT	CASSMGDGYQPQHF
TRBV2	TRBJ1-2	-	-	TGTGCCAGCAGGAGGTGGGAGGACTACACCTTC	CASRRWEDYTF
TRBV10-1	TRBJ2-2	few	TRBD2	TGCGCCAGCACCTTTAGCGGGGCCGGGGAGCTGTTTTTT	CASTFSGAGELFF
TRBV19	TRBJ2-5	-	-	TGTGCCAGTAGTTCCGGACAGCGTCAAGAGACCCAGTACTTC	CASSSGQRQETQYF
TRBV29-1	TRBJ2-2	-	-	TGCAGCGTTACTACAGGGGGGGCCGGGGAGCTGTTTTTT	CSVTTGGAGELFF
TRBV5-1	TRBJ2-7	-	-	TGCGCCAGCAGACGCGACTCAGAGGGGAACTACGAGCAGTACTTC	CASRRDSEGNYEQYF
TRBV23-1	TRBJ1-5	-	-	TGCGCCAGCAGTCAAAACACGTCCTGGCATCAGCCCCAGCATTTT	CASSQNTSWHQPQHF
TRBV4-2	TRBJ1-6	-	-	TGTGCCAGCAGCCAAGACCCGAATTCACCCCTCCACTTT	CASSQDPNSPLHF
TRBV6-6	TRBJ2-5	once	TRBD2	TGTGCCAGCAGCCCGGGACTAGCGGGGCTACAAGAGACCCAGTACTTC	CASSPGLAGLQETQYF
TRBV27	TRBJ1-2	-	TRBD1	TGTGCCAGCAGTTTACAGGGGGCGGAGGCTAGTGGCTACACCTTC	CASSLQGAEASGYTF
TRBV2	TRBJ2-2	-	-	TGTGCCAGCACCCCGGGACAAAACACCGGGGAGCTGTTTTTT	CASTPGQNTGELFF
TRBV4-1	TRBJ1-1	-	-	TGCGCCAGCAGCCAAGAGGGGAGGGCTGGCACTGAAGCTTTCTTT	CASSQEGRAGTEAFF
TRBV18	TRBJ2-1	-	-	TGTGCCAGCTCACCACTTACGGGAGACTACAATGAGCAGTTCTTC	CASSPLTGDYNEQFF
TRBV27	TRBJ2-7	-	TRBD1	TGTGCCAGCATCCCCCACGGGACAGCGAGCTCCTACGAGCAGTACTTC	CASIPHGTASSYEQYF
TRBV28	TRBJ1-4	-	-	TGTGCCAGCAGTTTATGGGGAGCGGTCATCCATTTT	CASSLWGAVIHF
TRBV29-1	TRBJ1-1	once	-	TGCAGCGCGAGTAGACCATCGAACACTGAAGCTTTCTTT	CSASRPSNTEAFF
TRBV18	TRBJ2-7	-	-	TGTGCCAGCTCACCAGAGCGGCGGGTCCCCCCCTACGAGCAGTACTTC	CASSPERRVPPYEQYF
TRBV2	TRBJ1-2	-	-	TGTGCCAGCAGTGAAGCGCAGGGAGTTACCGGCTACACCTTC	CASSEAQGVTGYTF
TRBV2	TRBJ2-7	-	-	TGTGCCAGCAGCGAGGGGTACGAGCAGTACTTC	CASSEGYEQYF
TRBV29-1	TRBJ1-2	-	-	TGCAGCGTCCAGACGGGACCCAGGGAGGGGTGGAACTATGGCTACACCTTC	CSVQTGPREGWNYGYTF
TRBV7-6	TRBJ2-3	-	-	TGTGCCAGCAGCTTAGCAGGGGCCCGCGGCACAGATACGCAGTATTTT	CASSLAGARGTDTQYF
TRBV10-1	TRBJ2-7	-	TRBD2	TGCGCCAGCAGTGACCCGACTAGCGGGAGATACGAGCAGTACTTC	CASSDPTSGRYEQYF
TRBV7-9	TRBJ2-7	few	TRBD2	TGTGCCAGCAGCAAGGGACTAGAATCCTACGAGCAGTACTTC	CASSKGLESYEQYF
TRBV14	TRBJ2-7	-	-	TGTGCCAGCAGCCTCAGCTCCTACGAGCAGTACTTC	CASSLSSYEQYF
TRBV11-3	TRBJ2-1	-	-	TGTGCCAGCAGCTTAGGACCCTACAATGAGCAGTTCTTC	CASSLGPYNEQFF
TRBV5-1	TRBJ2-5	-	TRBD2	TGCGCCAGCCGACCTACAACGTACAAGGGGGGGTATGATAGCGGGAGTGGAACCCAGTACTTC	CASRPTTYKGGYDSGSGTQYF
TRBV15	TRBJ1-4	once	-	TGTGCCACCAGCAGAGACCGGGCCTCTAATGAAAAACTGTTTTTT	CATSRDRASNEKLFF
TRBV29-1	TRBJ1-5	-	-	TGCAGCGTTGGGACGGGTAGCAATCAGCCCCAGCATTTT	CSVGTGSNQPQHF
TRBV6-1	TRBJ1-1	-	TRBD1	TGTGCCAGCAGCCTCCAGAGACAGGGGGGGTCGGAAGCTTTCTTT	CASSLQRQGGSEAFF
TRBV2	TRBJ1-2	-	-	TGTGCCAGCAACCCGGACAGACTCGGCTACACCTTC	CASNPDRLGYTF
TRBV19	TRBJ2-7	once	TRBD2	TGTGCCAGTAGTATACGGGGGGAACTCTACGAGCAGTACTTC	CASSIRGELYEQYF
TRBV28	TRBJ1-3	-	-	TGTGCCAGCAGTTTAGGTTTTCGACAGACTGGAAACACCATATATTTT	CASSLGFRQTGNTIYF
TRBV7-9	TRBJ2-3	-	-	TGTGCCAGCAGCACCTCTAGCGTACTAACAGATACGCAGTATTTT	CASSTSSVLTDTQYF